The rows below give T cell receptor beta chains drawn from one sample of a study of STAT5B mutations in CD4+ large granular lymphocyte leukemia. TCRdb's copy holds only in-frame clones and misses some; the assay was immunoSEQ multiplex PCR. Of 31,000 or so clones detected, around 70% appear once; the ten largest clones hold 0.29%. Sequencing was done on a sample of CD4+ T cells from blood buffy coats. All receptors come from a human donor in good health. Each CDR3 is given with its conserved first and last residue. Each record gives: CDR3 length, V gene, clone size, J gene, D gene, CDR3 protein, CDR3 DNA. The D gene is left open where the match is weak. Only part of the rows carry a size: once, few, many, or a class if the clone is expanded.

14	TRBV9	NA	TRBJ2-7	NA	CASSPRAGTYEQYF	TGTGCCAGCAGCCCTAGAGCAGGAACCTACGAGCAGTACTTC
14	TRBV6-4	NA	TRBJ1-1	NA	CASSDTSRGTEAFF	TGTGCCAGCAGTGACACATCAAGGGGGACTGAAGCTTTCTTT
14	TRBV6-5	few	TRBJ2-7	TRBD1	CASGRDRVFYEQYF	TGTGCCAGCGGGAGGGACAGGGTTTTCTACGAGCAGTACTTC
12	TRBV2	NA	TRBJ2-7	NA	CASGGLTYEQYF	TGTGCCAGCGGGGGCCTAACCTACGAGCAGTACTTC
13	TRBV30	few	TRBJ1-6	NA	CAWSAGIEFTLHF	TGTGCCTGGAGTGCGGGCATAGAATTCACCCTCCACTTT
15	TRBV15	NA	TRBJ2-7	NA	CATSSWAGGPGEQYF	TGTGCCACCAGCAGTTGGGCAGGCGGTCCGGGGGAGCAGTACTTC
17	TRBV18	NA	TRBJ1-2	TRBD1	CASSSGQGATEGYGYTF	TGTGCCAGCTCCTCCGGACAGGGGGCAACGGAGGGGTATGGCTACACCTTC
15	TRBV11-3	once	TRBJ2-7	TRBD1	CASSLSGTGSYEQYF	TGTGCCAGCAGCTTAAGTGGGACAGGATCCTACGAGCAGTACTTC
16	TRBV4-2	NA	TRBJ2-7	TRBD1	CASSQESGTGSYEQYF	TGTGCCAGCAGCCAAGAGTCCGGGACAGGCTCCTACGAGCAGTACTTC
14	TRBV2	NA	TRBJ2-3	NA	CASSDRLTTDTQYF	TGTGCCAGCAGTGACAGGTTGACCACAGATACGCAGTATTTT
14	TRBV6-5	NA	TRBJ1-1	NA	CATTGTHMNTEAFF	TGTGCCACAACAGGGACTCACATGAACACTGAAGCTTTCTTT
14	TRBV19	NA	TRBJ2-3	NA	CASSTPTHTDTQYF	TGTGCCAGTAGTACCCCGACCCACACAGATACGCAGTATTTT
12	TRBV29-1	NA	TRBJ1-1	NA	CSVAPMNTEAFF	TGCAGCGTTGCGCCGATGAACACTGAAGCTTTCTTT
15	TRBV30	NA	TRBJ1-5	NA	CASSEGLYSNQPQHF	TGTGCCTCCAGCGAGGGTCTCTATAGCAATCAGCCCCAGCATTTT
14	TRBV5-1	NA	TRBJ1-6	NA	CASSLGPEEPTLHF	TGCGCCAGCAGCTTGGGACCAGAGGAGCCAACCCTCCACTTT
13	TRBV5-6	NA	TRBJ2-5	NA	CASSYNDRETQYF	TGTGCCAGCAGCTATAATGATAGGGAGACCCAGTACTTC
12	TRBV30	NA	TRBJ1-2	NA	CAWAAAVYGYTF	TGTGCCTGGGCGGCGGCAGTCTATGGCTACACCTTC
11	TRBV29-1	few	TRBJ1-2	NA	CSVGGQSGYTF	TGCAGCGTTGGCGGGCAGAGTGGCTACACCTTC
14	TRBV29-1	NA	TRBJ2-1	NA	CSVARETFYNEQFF	TGCAGCGTTGCCAGAGAAACCTTCTACAATGAGCAGTTCTTC
14	TRBV7-9	NA	TRBJ2-5	NA	CASSLTVRGETQYF	TGTGCCAGCAGCTTAACGGTCCGGGGAGAGACCCAGTACTTC
15	TRBV11-2	NA	TRBJ1-5	TRBD1	CASSLRDSYNQPQHF	TGTGCCAGCAGTCTGAGGGACAGCTACAATCAGCCCCAGCATTTT
15	TRBV4-1	NA	TRBJ2-1	NA	CASSQVGPYRGEQFF	TGCGCCAGCAGCCAAGTCGGGCCTTATAGAGGGGAGCAGTTCTTC
14	TRBV6-1	NA	TRBJ2-5	NA	CASSEVRVPETQYF	TGTGCCAGCAGTGAAGTACGGGTCCCAGAGACCCAGTACTTC
14	TRBV5-6	NA	TRBJ2-5	TRBD2	CASSFPSGKETQYF	TGTGCCAGCAGCTTTCCTAGCGGAAAAGAGACCCAGTACTTC
16	TRBV7-2	NA	TRBJ1-1	NA	CASSFRLLEGGTEAFF	TGTGCCAGCAGCTTCCGGCTCCTAGAGGGGGGGACTGAAGCTTTCTTT
14	TRBV2	NA	TRBJ2-1	TRBD2	CASNVGGPDYEQFF	TGTGCCAGCAACGTGGGAGGGCCTGACTATGAGCAGTTCTTC
17	TRBV4-1	once	TRBJ2-7	TRBD1	CASSPLPPTQGPYEQYF	TGCGCCAGCAGCCCCCTCCCCCCGACACAGGGGCCCTACGAGCAGTACTTC
13	TRBV5-1	few	TRBJ1-1	NA	CASMLRGGTEAFF	TGCGCCAGCATGCTCCGGGGGGGCACTGAAGCTTTCTTT
12	TRBV19	medium-sized	TRBJ1-1	NA	CASTHRRTEAFF	TGTGCCAGTACCCATAGACGCACTGAAGCTTTCTTT
16	TRBV11-3	NA	TRBJ2-7	NA	CASSLGFQAVSYEQYF	TGTGCCAGCAGCTTAGGTTTCCAGGCGGTTTCCTACGAGCAGTACTTC
14	TRBV28	NA	TRBJ2-1	NA	CASSLYQSGSEQFF	TGTGCCAGCAGTTTATACCAATCAGGGAGTGAGCAGTTCTTC
14	TRBV6-5	NA	TRBJ1-1	NA	CASSYGTEHSEAFF	TGTGCCAGCAGTTACGGGACCGAGCACAGCGAAGCTTTCTTT
16	TRBV7-2	NA	TRBJ2-5	TRBD2	CASSSLAGGEVETQYF	TGTGCCAGCAGCTCGCTAGCGGGGGGCGAGGTAGAGACCCAGTACTTC
14	TRBV2	few	TRBJ2-7	NA	CASTFEDQAYEQYF	TGTGCCAGCACATTCGAGGACCAAGCCTACGAGCAGTACTTC
13	TRBV19	NA	TRBJ2-7	TRBD1	CASSRQGRSEQYF	TGTGCCAGTAGCCGACAGGGTCGAAGCGAGCAGTACTTC
17	TRBV4-2	NA	TRBJ2-5	TRBD2	CASSQDALAGGPKTQYF	TGTGCCAGCAGCCAAGATGCTCTAGCGGGGGGGCCGAAGACCCAGTACTTC
16	TRBV30	NA	TRBJ2-7	NA	CAWSDDFRAPTYEQYF	TGTGCCTGGAGTGACGATTTTAGGGCCCCCACCTACGAGCAGTACTTC
16	TRBV7-9	few	TRBJ1-1	TRBD1	CASSLAGGQGDTEAFF	TGTGCCAGCAGCTTAGCTGGGGGACAGGGGGATACTGAAGCTTTCTTT
15	TRBV5-1	few	TRBJ2-7	NA	CASSLNGGTIYEQYF	TGCGCCAGCAGCTTGAATGGCGGGACCATCTACGAGCAGTACTTC
14	TRBV2	NA	TRBJ1-2	NA	CASSPLSGTYGYTF	TGTGCCAGCAGTCCCCTTTCGGGGACGTATGGCTACACCTTC
14	TRBV9	NA	TRBJ1-2	NA	CASSVGLPHYGYTF	TGTGCCAGCAGCGTAGGTCTACCCCACTATGGCTACACCTTC
10	TRBV2	NA	TRBJ1-4	NA	CASRGEKLFF	TGTGCCAGCAGAGGGGAAAAACTGTTTTTT
17	TRBV19	NA	TRBJ2-2	NA	CASKNFLPDVVAGELFF	TGTGCCAGTAAGAATTTTCTTCCGGACGTTGTGGCTGGGGAGCTGTTTTTT
14	TRBV6-5	few	TRBJ2-1	NA	CASSRGSYNNEQFF	TGTGCCAGCTCACGCGGGTCCTACAACAATGAGCAGTTCTTC
16	TRBV28	NA	TRBJ2-5	NA	CASSLWERDGQETQYF	TGTGCCAGCAGTCTTTGGGAAAGGGACGGACAAGAGACCCAGTACTTC
15	TRBV27	NA	TRBJ1-5	NA	CASSRSGYGNQPQHF	TGTGCCAGCAGTCGATCAGGGTATGGCAATCAGCCCCAGCATTTT
13	TRBV7-8	few	TRBJ2-7	TRBD1	CASSLDTGARMVF	TGTGCCAGCAGCTTAGATACAGGGGCAAGAATGGTCTTC
20	TRBV9	NA	TRBJ1-3	TRBD1	CASSVLPGTGNSQGWNTIYF	TGTGCCAGCAGCGTGCTCCCCGGGACAGGCAATAGCCAGGGTTGGAACACCATATATTTT
17	TRBV5-4	once	TRBJ2-4	NA	CASSRGPGYDSKNIQYF	TGTGCCAGCAGCCGCGGGCCGGGATACGATAGTAAAAACATTCAGTACTTC
15	TRBV5-1	NA	TRBJ2-7	TRBD1	CASSLGQGAQYEQYF	TGCGCCAGCAGCTTGGGACAGGGGGCGCAATACGAGCAGTACTTC
16	TRBV28	NA	TRBJ2-7	NA	CASYSPDAGFSYEQYF	TGTGCCAGCTATAGTCCTGACGCCGGCTTCTCCTACGAGCAGTACTTC
12	TRBV11-2	NA	TRBJ2-5	NA	CASSLGRETQYF	TGTGCCAGCAGCTTAGGGCGAGAGACCCAGTACTTC
14	TRBV7-2	NA	TRBJ2-5	NA	CASRLVGVQETQYF	TGTGCCAGCAGATTGGTGGGGGTCCAAGAGACCCAGTACTTC
14	TRBV5-1	NA	TRBJ1-1	NA	CASSSDRTYTEAFF	TGCGCCAGCAGCTCGGATAGGACGTACACTGAAGCTTTCTTT